The 5 T cell receptor beta chains below all came from one sample that was sequenced in a study of tumor-infiltrating lymphocytes in primary liver carcinoma (dated by TCRdb to 2015 to 2018). RNA from unsorted whole blood was extracted with TRIzol reagent, and germline DNA was obtained with the DNeasy Blood & Tissue kit. Sequencing relied on an Illumina HiSeq 2500. Starting from roughly 540 ng total RNA, TCRbeta-specific cDNA was produced by reverse transcription with a constant-region primer and ProtoScript II reverse transcriptase. The TCRbeta libraries were prepared through three rounds of nested multiplex PCR following a slightly modified ARM-PCR procedure. Each of the first two PCR rounds ran for about 10 cycles and used multiplex TRBV1-TRBV30 forward primers together with a Cbeta reverse primer. TCRdb redid the processing of the public reads, applying fastp at Q25 and MiXCR, and retained in-frame beta chains. For every CDR3 protein sequence, its rows merge into one entry that carries the most common genes and DNA. This sample has some 180,000 distinct CDR3 sequences in its table, and about 60% of those were observed once. The biggest ten clones account for 70% to 80% of the sample.

Sequencing was carried out using peripheral blood. The receptors were gathered from a man between 35 and 55 years old with primary liver carcinoma and hepatitis B virus infection.

This clonotype came up once. This rearrangement joins TRBV12-3 or TRBV12-4 to TRBJ1-1; D possibly corresponds to TRBD1 (5 bases). Trimming stripped 3 bases from V and 7 bases from J, with 12 bases between. This CDR3 spans 13 amino acids. CDR3 sequence reads: CASSFQGAIEAFF. CDR3 sequence (DNA): TGTGCCAGCAGTTTTCAGGGAGCAATTGAAGCTTTCTTT.

With regard to this clonotype: Possible read error: a much larger clone is one base away. This chain joins TRBV6-6 and TRBJ1-5; the match to TRBD1 covers 8 bases. This CDR3 has 17 amino acids. CDR1 is MNHNY and CDR2 is SVGAGI in the germline V gene (reference sequence). This CDR3 reads CASSYPRTGNSNQSQHF. The CDR3 coding sequence is TGTGCCAGCAGTTACCCCCGGACAGGGAATAGCAATCAGTCCCAGCATTTT.

In this sample, this clonotype turned up once. Compared with germline, one end of the junction differs, possibly owing to a read error. The chain has TRBV6-5 and TRBJ1-2; 12 nucleotides agree with TRBD1. Per germline, CDR1 MNHEY and CDR2 SVGAGI. The CDR3 extends over 14 amino acids. In DNA, the CDR3 is TGTACCAGCAGGCCGGGACAGGGGGCGGAGGGCTACACCTTC. Protein: CTSRPGQGAEGYTF.

The CDR3 region is CASIAALAGREQYF. The CDR3 nucleotides are TGTGCCAGCATTGCAGCCCTAGCGGGACGCGAGCAGTACTTC. The V and J genes are TRBV6-1 and TRBJ2-7, with TRBD2 matching 9 bases. This CDR3 region has 14 residues. Germline trimming cut 7 bases from V and 6 bases from J; bases unmatched to any gene: 10. Per the germline V gene, CDR1 is MNHNS and CDR2 is SASEGT.

The chain combines TRBV6-5 with TRBJ2-3; maybe TRBD2 (5 bases). Germline assignment: CDR1 MNHEY and CDR2 SVGAGI. V was cut by 0 bases and J by 4 bases, with 8 bases left in between. This CDR3 is built from 14 residues. The CDR3 DNA follows: TGTGCCAGCAGTTACTCGGGTAGCGCAGATACGCAGTATTTT. It translates to CASSYSGSADTQYF.